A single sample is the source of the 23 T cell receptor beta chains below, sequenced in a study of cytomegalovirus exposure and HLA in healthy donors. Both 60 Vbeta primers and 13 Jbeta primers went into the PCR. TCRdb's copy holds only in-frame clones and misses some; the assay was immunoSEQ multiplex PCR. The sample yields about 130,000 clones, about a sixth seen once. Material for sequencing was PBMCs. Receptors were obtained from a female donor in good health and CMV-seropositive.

The CDR3 protein is CASTGATYEQYF. CDR3 DNA sequence: TGTGCCAGCACAGGGGCAACCTACGAGCAGTACTTC. The V and J genes are TRBV7-9 and TRBJ2-7; TRBD1 might be the D (6 bases). Germline V gene lookup returns CDR1 SEHNR and CDR2 FQNEAQ (reference sequence). The germline V and J ends were trimmed by 7 bases and 2 bases, with 9 bases remaining between them. This CDR3 region has 12 residues.

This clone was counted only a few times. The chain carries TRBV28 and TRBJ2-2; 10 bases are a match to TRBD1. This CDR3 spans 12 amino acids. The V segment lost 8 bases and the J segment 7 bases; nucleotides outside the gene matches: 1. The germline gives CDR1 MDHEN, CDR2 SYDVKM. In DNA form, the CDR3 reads TGTGCCAGCGGGACAGGGGTCGGGGAGCTGTTTTTT. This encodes CASGTGVGELFF.

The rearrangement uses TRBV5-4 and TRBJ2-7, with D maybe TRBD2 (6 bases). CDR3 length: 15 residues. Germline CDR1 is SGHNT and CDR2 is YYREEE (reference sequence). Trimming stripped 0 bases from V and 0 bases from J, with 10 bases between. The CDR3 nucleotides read TGTGCCAGCAGCTTGGCTGGGGGGTCCTCCTACGAGCAGTACTTC. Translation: CASSLAGGSSYEQYF.

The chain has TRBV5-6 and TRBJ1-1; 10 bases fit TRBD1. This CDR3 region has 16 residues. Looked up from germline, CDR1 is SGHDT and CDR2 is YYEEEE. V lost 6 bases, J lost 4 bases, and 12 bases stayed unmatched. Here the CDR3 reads CASTRGRGTGATEAFF. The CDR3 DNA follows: TGTGCCAGCACTCGAGGGAGGGGGACAGGGGCCACTGAAGCTTTCTTT.

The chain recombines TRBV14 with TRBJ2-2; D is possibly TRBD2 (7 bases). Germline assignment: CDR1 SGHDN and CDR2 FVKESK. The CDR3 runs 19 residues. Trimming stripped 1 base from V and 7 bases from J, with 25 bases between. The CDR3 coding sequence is TGTGCCAGCAGCCAAGTAGACAGAGATTCGGGGGGCTTCATCGGGGAGCTGTTTTTT. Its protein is CASSQVDRDSGGFIGELFF.

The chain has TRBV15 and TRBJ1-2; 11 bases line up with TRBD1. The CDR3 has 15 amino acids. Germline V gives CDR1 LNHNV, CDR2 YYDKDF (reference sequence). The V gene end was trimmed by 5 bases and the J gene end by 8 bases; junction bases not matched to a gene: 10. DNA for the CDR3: TGTGCCACCAGCGGGATGGGACAGGGGGAGGGAGGCTACACCTTC. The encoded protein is CATSGMGQGEGGYTF.

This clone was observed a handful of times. CDR3 sequence: CASRPGLAGDEQFF. CDR3 bases: TGTGCCAGCAGACCGGGACTAGCGGGAGATGAGCAGTTCTTC. The chain combines TRBV21-1 with TRBJ2-1; TRBD2, the table's D call, was not compared with the DNA. TRBV21-1 is a recognized pseudogene. CDR3 length equals 14 residues.

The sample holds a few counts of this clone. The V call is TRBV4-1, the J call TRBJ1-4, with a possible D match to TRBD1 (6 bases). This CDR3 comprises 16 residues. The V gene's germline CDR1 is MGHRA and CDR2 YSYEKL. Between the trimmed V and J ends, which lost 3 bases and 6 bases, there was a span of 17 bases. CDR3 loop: CASSHVTAGVYEKLFF. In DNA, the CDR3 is TGCGCCAGCAGCCACGTCACTGCAGGGGTTTATGAAAAACTGTTTTTT.

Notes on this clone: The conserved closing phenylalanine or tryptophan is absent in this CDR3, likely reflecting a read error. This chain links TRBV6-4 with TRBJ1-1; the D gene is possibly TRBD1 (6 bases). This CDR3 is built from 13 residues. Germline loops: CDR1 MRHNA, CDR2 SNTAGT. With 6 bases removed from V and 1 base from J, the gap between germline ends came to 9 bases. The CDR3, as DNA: TGTGCCAGCAGGAAACAGGGGAACACTGAAGCTTTCCTT. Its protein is CASRKQGNTEAFL.

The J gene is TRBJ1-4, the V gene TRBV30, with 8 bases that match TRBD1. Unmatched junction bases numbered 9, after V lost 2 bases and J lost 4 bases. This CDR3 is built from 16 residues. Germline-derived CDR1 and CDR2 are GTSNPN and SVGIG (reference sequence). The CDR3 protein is CAWSYGITGGNEKLFF. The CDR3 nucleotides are TGTGCCTGGAGTTATGGTATTACAGGGGGTAATGAAAAACTGTTTTTT.

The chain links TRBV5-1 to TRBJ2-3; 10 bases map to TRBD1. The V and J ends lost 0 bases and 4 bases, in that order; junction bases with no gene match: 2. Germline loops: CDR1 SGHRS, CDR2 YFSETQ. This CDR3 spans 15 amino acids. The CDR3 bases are TGCGCCAGCAGCTTGGTAGGGACAGGGGCAGATACGCAGTATTTT. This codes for CASSLVGTGADTQYF.

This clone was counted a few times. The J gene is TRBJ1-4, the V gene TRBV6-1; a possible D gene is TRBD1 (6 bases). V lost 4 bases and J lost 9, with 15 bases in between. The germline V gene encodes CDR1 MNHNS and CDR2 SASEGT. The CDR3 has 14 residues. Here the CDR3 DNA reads TGTGCCAGCAGTGTACAGGGAGGGTTCCAAAAACTGTTTTTT. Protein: CASSVQGGFQKLFF.

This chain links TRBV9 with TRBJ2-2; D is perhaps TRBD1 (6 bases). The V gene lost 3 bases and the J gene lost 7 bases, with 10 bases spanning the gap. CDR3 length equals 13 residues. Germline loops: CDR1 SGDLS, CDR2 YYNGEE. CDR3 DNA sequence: TGTGCCAGCAGCGCACCCAGGGGCGGGGAGCTGTTTTTT. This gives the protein CASSAPRGGELFF.

CDR3 bases: TGTGCCAGCAGCCCGAGGCGGGGGGAAAAACTGTTTTTT. It is translated as CASSPRRGEKLFF. V usage is TRBV27 and J usage is TRBJ1-4; TRBD1 might be the D (5 bases). Trimming pared 6 bases from V and 8 bases from J, leaving 13 bases between. The CDR3 covers 13 residues. CDR1 is MNHEY, CDR2 SMNVEV, per germline (reference sequence).

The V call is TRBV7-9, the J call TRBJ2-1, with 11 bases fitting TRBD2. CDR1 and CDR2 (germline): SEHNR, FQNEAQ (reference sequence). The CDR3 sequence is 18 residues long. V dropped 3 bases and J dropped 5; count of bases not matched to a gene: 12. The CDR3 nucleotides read TGTGCCAGCAGCTTTCGTCTCACTAGCGGGAGCGCCGACAATGAGCAGTTCTTC. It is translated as CASSFRLTSGSADNEQFF.

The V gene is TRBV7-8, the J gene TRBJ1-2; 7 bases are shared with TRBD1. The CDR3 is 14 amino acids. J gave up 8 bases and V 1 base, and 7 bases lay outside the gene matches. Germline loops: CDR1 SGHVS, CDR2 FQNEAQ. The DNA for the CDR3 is TGTGCCAGCAGCTTAGGAGGGGGCGCGTTGGGCTACACCTTC. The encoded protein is CASSLGGGALGYTF.

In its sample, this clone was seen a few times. The CDR3 nucleotides are TGTGCCAGCAGCAGAGCAGGGGGGAGGTTCGAAAAACTGTTTTTT. Translating gives CASSRAGGRFEKLFF. V and J are TRBV5-4 and TRBJ1-4, with TRBD1 matching over 7 bases. The ends lost 4 bases at V and 8 bases at J; junction bases unmatched: 11. Germline CDR1 and CDR2: SGHNT and YYREEE (reference sequence). This CDR3 is built from 15 residues.

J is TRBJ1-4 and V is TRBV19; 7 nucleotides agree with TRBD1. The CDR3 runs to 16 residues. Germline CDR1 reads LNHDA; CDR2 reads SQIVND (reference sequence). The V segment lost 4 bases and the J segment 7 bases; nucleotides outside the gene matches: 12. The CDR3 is CASSTETGARGEKLFF. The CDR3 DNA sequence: TGTGCCAGTAGTACCGAAACAGGGGCAAGGGGTGAAAAACTGTTTTTT.

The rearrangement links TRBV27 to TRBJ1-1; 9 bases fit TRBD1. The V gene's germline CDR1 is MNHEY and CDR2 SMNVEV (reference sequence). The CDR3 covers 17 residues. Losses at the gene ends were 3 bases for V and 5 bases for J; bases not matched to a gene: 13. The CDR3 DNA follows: TGTGCCAGCAGTTTCCACCGCTCGCCGACAGGGGGAACTGAAGCTTTCTTT. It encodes CASSFHRSPTGGTEAFF.

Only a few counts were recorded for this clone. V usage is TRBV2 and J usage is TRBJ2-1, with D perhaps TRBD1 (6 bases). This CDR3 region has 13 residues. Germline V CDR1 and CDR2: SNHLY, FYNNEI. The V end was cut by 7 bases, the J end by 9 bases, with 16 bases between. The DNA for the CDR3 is TGTGCCAGCAACGGTCAGGGGCAGGTTGAGCAGTTCTTC. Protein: CASNGQGQVEQFF.

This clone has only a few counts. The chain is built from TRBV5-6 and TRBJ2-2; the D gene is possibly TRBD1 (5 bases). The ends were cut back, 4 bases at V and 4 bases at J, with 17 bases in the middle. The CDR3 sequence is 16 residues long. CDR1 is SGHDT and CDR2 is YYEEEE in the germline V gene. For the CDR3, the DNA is TGTGCCAGCAGCCCGCAGGGTCCCATTCTCACCGGGGAGCTGTTTTTT. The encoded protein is CASSPQGPILTGELFF.

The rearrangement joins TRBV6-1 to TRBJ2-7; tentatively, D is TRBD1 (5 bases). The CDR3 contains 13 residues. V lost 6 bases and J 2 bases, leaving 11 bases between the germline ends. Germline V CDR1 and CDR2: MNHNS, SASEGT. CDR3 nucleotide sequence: TGTGCCAGCAGCGTGGCAGGGACCTACGAGCAGTACTTC. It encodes CASSVAGTYEQYF.

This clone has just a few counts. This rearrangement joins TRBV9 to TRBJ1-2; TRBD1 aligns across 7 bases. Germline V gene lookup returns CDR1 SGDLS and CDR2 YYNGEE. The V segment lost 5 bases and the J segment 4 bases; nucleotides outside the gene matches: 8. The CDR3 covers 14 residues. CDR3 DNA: TGTGCCAGCAGTAAAGGGACAGCTTCCTATGGCTACACCTTC. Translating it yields CASSKGTASYGYTF.